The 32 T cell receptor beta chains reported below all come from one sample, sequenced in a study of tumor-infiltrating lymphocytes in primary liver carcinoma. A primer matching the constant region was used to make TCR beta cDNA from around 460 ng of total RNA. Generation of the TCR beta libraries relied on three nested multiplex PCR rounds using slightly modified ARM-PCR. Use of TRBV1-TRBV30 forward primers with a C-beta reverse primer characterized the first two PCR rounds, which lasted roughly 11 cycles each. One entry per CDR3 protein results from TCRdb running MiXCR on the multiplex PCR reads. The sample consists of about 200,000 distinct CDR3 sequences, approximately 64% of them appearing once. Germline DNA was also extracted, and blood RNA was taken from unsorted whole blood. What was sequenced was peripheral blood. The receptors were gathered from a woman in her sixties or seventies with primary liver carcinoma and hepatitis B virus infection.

DNA for the CDR3: TGTGCCACGGGTGGAGCCGGGTCAAACTCCTACGAGCAGTACTTC. Its protein product is CATGGAGSNSYEQYF. J is TRBJ2-7 and V is TRBV28; D remains ambiguous. Germline CDR1 reads MDHEN; CDR2 reads SYDVKM. V lost 10 bases to trimming and J lost 0 bases, with 19 bases between them. This CDR3 has 15 residues.

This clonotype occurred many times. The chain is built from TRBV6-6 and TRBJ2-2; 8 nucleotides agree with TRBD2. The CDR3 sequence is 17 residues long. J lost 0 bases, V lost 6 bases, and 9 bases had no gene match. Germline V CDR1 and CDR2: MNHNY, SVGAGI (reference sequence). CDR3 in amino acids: CASSKTSSGPNTGELFF. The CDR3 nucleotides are TGTGCCAGCAGCAAGACCTCTAGCGGGCCGAACACCGGGGAGCTGTTTTTT.

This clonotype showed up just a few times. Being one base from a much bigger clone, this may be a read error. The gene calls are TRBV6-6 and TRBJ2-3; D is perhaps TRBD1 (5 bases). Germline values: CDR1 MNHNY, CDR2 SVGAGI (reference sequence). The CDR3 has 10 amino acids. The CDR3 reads CASATGTQYF. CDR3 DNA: TGTGCCAGCGCTACAGGTACGCAGTATTTT.

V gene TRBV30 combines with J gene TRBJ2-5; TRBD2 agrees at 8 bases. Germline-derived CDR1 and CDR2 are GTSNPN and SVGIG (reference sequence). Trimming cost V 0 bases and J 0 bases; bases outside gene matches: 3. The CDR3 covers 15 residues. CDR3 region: CAWSVGSGNQETQYF. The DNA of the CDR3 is TGTGCCTGGAGTGTTGGTAGCGGGAACCAAGAGACCCAGTACTTC. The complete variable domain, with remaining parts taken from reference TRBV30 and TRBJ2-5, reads SQTIHQWPATLVQPVGSPLSLECTVEGTSNPNLYWYRQAAGRGLQLLFYSVGIGQISSEVPQNLSASRPQDRQFILSSKKLLLSDSGFYLCAWSVGSGNQETQYFGPGTRLLVL.

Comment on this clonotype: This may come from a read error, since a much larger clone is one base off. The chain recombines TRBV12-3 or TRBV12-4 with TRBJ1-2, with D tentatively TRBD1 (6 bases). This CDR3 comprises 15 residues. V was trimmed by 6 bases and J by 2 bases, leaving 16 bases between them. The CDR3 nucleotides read TGTGCCAGCAGCAAGGGGGACAAGGGGAACTATGGCTACACCTTC. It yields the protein CASSKGDKGNYGYTF.

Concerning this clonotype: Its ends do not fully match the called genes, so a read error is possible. The CDR3 here is CASSPRRENTEALF. The CDR3 nucleotides are TGTGCCAGCAGCCCACGGAGGGAGAACACTGAAGCTTTATTT. The genes are TRBV11-3 and TRBJ1-1; D remains ambiguous. From germline, CDR1 is SGHNT and CDR2 YENEEA. CDR3 length: 14 amino acids.

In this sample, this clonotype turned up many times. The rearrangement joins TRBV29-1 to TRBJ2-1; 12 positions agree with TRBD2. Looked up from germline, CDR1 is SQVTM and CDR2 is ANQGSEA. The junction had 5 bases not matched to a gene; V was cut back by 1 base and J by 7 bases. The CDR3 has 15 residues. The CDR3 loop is CSVEVRTSGINEQFF. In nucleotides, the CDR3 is TGCAGCGTTGAAGTCCGGACTAGCGGGATTAATGAGCAGTTCTTC.

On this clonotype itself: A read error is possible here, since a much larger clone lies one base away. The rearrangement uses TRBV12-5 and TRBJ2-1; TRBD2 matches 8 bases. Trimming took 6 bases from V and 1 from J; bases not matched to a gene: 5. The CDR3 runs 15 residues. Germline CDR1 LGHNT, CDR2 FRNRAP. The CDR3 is CASGRLAISYNEQFF. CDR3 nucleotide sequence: TGTGCTAGTGGCCGACTAGCGATATCCTACAATGAGCAGTTCTTC.

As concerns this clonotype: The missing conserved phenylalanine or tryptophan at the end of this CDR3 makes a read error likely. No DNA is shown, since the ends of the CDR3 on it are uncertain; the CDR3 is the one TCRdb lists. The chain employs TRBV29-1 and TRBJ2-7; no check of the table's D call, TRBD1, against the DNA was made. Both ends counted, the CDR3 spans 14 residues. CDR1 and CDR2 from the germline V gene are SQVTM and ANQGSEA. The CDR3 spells CSVDPTGTGCGEYL.

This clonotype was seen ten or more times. CDR3 amino acids: CASSLVPSGRIEGTQYF. The CDR3 bases are TGTGCCAGCAGCTTAGTTCCCAGCGGGAGAATCGAGGGGACCCAGTACTTC. The chain joins TRBV11-2 to TRBJ2-5; TRBD2 agrees at 8 bases. Germline CDR1 SGHAT, CDR2 FQNNGV. The CDR3 sequence is 17 residues long. The V gene end was trimmed by 1 base and the J gene end by 7 bases; junction bases not matched to a gene: 14. Together with reference TRBV11-2 and TRBJ2-5, the CDR3 gives the full variable domain: EAGVAQSPRYKIIEKRQSVAFWCNPISGHATLYWYQQILGQGPKLLIQFQNNGVVDDSQLPKDRFSAERLKGVDSTLKIQPAKLEDSAVYLCASSLVPSGRIEGTQYFGPGTRLLVL.

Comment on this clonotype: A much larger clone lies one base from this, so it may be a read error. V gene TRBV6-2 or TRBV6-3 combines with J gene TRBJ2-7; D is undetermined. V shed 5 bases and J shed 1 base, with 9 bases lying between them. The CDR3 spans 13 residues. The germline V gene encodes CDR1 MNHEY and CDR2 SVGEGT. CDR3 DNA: TGTGCCAGCAGTACCGATATGTCCTACGAGCAGTACTTC. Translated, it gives CASSTDMSYEQYF.

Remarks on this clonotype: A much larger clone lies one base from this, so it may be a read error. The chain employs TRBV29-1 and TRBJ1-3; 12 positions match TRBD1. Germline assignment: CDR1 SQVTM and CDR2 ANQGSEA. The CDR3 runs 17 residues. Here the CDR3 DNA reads TGCAGGGTTGGGACAGGGGGCTCCTCTTACTCTGGAAACACCATATATTTT. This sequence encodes CRVGTGGSSYSGNTIYF. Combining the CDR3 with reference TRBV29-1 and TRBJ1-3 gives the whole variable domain SAVISQKPSRDICQRGTSLTIQCQVDSQVTMMFWYRQQPGQSLTLIATANQGSEATYESGFVIDKFPISRPNLTFSTLTVSNMSPEDSSIYLCRVGTGGSSYSGNTIYFGEGSWLTVV.

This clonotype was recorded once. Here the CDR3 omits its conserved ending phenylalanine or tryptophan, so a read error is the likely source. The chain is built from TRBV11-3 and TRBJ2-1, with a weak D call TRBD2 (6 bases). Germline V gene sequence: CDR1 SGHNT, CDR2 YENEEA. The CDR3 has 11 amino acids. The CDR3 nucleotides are TGTGCCAGTAGCTTTAGCGGTGAGCAGTTCTCC. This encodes CASSFSGEQFS.

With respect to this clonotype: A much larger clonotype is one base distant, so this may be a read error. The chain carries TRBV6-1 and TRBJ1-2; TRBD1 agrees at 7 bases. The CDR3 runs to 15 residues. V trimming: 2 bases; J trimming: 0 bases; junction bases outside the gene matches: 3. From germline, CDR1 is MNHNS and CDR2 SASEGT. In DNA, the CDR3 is TGTGCCAGCAGTGAAAAGGGGGCAGCTAACTATGGCTACACCTTC. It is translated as CASSEKGAANYGYTF.

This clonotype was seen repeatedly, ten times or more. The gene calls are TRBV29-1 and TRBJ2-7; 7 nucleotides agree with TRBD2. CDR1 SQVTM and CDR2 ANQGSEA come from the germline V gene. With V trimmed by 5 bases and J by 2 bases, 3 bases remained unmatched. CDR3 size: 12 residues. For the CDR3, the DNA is TGCAGCGTTACTAGCGACGCCTACGAGCAGTACTTC. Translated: CSVTSDAYEQYF.

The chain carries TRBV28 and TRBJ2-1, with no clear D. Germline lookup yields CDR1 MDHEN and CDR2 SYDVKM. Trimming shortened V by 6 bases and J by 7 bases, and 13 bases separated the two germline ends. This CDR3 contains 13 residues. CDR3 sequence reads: CASRLPPNNEQFF. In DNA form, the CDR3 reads TGTGCCAGCAGACTCCCCCCAAATAATGAGCAGTTCTTC.

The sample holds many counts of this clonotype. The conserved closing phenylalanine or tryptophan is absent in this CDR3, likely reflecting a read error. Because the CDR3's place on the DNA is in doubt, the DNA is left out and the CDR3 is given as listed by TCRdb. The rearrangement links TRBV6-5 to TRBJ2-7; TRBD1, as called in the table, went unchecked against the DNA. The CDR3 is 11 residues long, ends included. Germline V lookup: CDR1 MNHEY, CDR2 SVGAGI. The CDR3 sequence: CASTSQDRRPC.

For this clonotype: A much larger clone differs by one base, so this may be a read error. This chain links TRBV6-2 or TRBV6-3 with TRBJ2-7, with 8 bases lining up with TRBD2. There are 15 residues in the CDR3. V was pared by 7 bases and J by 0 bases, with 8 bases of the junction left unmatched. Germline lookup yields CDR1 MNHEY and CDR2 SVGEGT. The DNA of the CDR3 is TGTGCCAGCAACCGAAGCGGGGGTGACTCCTACGAGCAGTACTTC. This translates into CASNRSGGDSYEQYF.

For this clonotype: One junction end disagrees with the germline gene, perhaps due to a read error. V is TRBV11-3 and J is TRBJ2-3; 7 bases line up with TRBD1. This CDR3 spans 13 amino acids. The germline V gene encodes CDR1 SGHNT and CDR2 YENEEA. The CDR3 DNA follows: TGTGCCAGCGGCTTAGTGGGGACAGATACGCAGTATTTC. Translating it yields CASGLVGTDTQYF.

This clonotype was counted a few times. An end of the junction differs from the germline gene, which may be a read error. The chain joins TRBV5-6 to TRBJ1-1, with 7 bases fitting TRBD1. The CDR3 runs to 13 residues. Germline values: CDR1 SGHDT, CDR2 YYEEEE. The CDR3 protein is CASSQGGPTGAFF. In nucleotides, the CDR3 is TGTGCCAGCAGCCAAGGGGGCCCCACTGGAGCTTTCTTT.

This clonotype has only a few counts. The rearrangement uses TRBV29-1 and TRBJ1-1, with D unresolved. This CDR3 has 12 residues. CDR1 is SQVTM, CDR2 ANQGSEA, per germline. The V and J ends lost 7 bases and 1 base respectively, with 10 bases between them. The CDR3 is CSAEDGNTEAFF. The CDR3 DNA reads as TGCAGCGCCGAGGACGGGAACACTGAAGCTTTCTTT.

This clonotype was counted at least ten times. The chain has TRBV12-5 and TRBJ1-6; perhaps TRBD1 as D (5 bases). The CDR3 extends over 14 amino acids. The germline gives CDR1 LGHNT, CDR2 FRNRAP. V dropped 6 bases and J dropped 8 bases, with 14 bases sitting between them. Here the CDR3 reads CASGRDSGDSPLHF. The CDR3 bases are TGTGCTAGTGGCAGGGACTCCGGGGATTCACCCCTCCACTTT.

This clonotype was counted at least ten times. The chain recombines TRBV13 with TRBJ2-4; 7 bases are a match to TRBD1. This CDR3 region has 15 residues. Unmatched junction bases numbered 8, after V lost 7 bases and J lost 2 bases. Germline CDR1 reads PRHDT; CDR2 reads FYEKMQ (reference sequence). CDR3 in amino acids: CASTRQGSTKNIQYF. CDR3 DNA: TGTGCCAGCACCAGACAGGGCTCCACCAAAAACATTCAGTACTTC. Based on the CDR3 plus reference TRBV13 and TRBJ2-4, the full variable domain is AAGVIQSPRHLIKEKRETATLKCYPIPRHDTVYWYQQGPGQDPQFLISFYEKMQSDKGSIPDRFSAQQFSDYHSELNMSSLELGDSALYFCASTRQGSTKNIQYFGAGTRLSVL.

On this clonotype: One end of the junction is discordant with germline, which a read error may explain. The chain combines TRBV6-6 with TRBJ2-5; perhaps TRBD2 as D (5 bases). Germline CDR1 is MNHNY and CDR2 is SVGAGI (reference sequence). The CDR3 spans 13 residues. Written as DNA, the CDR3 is TGCGTCAGCAGTCAAGACTATGGTGGGACCCAGTACTTC. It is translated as CVSSQDYGGTQYF.

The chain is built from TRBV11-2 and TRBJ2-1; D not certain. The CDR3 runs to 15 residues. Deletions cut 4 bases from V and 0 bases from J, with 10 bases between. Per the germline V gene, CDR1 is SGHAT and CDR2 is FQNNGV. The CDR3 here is CASSSRPSSYNEQFF. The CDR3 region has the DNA TGTGCCAGCAGCTCCCGGCCTAGCTCCTACAATGAGCAGTTCTTC.

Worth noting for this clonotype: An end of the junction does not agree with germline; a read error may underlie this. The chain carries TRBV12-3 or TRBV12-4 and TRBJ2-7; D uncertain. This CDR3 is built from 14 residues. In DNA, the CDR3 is TGTGACAGCAGTTCAGCTGCTGGTTCCTACGAGCAGTACTTC. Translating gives CDSSSAAGSYEQYF.

The CDR3 region is CSARGGLARDDEQFF. The CDR3 nucleotides read TGCAGCGCCCGGGGGGGACTAGCTAGAGACGATGAGCAGTTCTTC. The chain links TRBV29-1 to TRBJ2-1; 9 positions agree with TRBD2. Germline-derived CDR1 and CDR2 are SQVTM and ANQGSEA. Unmatched junction bases numbered 15, after V lost 7 bases and J lost 8 bases. The CDR3 is 15 residues long.

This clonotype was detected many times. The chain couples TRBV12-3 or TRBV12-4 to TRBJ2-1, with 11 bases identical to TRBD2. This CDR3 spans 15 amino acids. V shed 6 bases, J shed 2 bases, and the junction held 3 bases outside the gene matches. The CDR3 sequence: CASRQGLAAYNEQFF. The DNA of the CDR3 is TGTGCCAGCAGGCAGGGACTAGCGGCCTACAATGAGCAGTTCTTC.

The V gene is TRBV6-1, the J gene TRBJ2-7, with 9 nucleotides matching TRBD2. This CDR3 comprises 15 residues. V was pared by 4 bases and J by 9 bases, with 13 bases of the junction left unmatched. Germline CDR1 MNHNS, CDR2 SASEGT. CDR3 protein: CASSVIRASGMAQYF. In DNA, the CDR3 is TGTGCCAGCAGTGTCATCCGAGCTAGCGGGATGGCGCAGTACTTC.

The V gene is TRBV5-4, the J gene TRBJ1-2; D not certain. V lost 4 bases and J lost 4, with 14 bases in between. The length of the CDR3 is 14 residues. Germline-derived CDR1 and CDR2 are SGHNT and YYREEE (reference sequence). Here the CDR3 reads CASSPVAGAYGYTF. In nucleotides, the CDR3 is TGTGCCAGCAGCCCAGTGGCAGGAGCCTATGGCTACACCTTC.

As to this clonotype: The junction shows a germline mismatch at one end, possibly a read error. CDR3 nucleotides: TGTGCCAGCAGTGATTGGGTAGCTAACTATGGCTACACTTTC. Translation: CASSDWVANYGYTF. V usage is TRBV25-1 and J usage is TRBJ1-2; no firm D call. In germline, CDR1 is MGHDK, CDR2 SYGVNS. The CDR3 consists of 14 residues.

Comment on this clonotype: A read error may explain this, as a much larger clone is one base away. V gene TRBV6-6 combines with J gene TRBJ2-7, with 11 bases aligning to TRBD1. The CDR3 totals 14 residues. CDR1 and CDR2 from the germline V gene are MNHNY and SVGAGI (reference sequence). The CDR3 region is CAGSKGTGGYEQYF. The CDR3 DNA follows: TGTGCCGGCAGCAAAGGGACAGGGGGCTACGAGCAGTACTTC.